This T cell receptor (beta chain) originates from a study of cytomegalovirus exposure and HLA in healthy donors. General study points: Links to common viral pathogens appeared, in a later analysis, for several of the most significant clusters. The authors excluded some V segments, including TRBV6-2 and TRBV6-3, as indistinguishable.

This clone was seen only a few times. Its antigen is undetermined. The germline V and J ends were trimmed by 1 base and 2 bases, with 12 bases remaining between them. This CDR3 comprises 15 residues. Germline V gene sequence: CDR1 LGHNA, CDR2 YSLEER. Both 60 Vbeta primers and 13 Jbeta primers went into the PCR. Sequenced by immunoSEQ multiplex PCR; TCRdb stores in-frame clones only, minus some. The sample includes 95,000 to 150,000 clones, around 65% seen only once; the top ten take about 1.5%. Input material: PBMCs. The chain has TRBV4-3 and TRBJ2-7, with a possible D match to TRBD1 (6 bases). This clonotype originated in a man aged 18 to 29 in good health and CMV-seronegative. CDR3 in amino acids: CASSQVRGGAYEQYF. In DNA form, the CDR3 reads TGCGCCAGCAGCCAAGTACGAGGGGGTGCCTACGAGCAGTACTTC.